These T cell receptor beta chains were read from a single sample in a study of cytomegalovirus exposure and HLA in healthy donors. The protocol was immunoSEQ multiplex PCR, while the TCRdb copy is restricted to in-frame clones and leaves out a portion. The repertoire holds roughly 160,000 clones, with roughly 80% as singletons. The sequencing input was PBMCs. These receptors originate from a man aged 50 to 60 in good health and CMV-seropositive. The CDR3 runs from the conserved cysteine through the conserved F or W. A D gene is named only where the DNA matches it firmly. Some rows have no size entry. The others give once, few or many, or a class for an expanded clone.

size	D	V	J	CDR3	DNA
-	TRBD1	TRBV11-2	TRBJ2-1	CASSLIQGAPGEQFF	TGTGCCAGCAGCTTGATACAGGGGGCGCCGGGTGAGCAGTTCTTC
-	TRBD2	TRBV6-5	TRBJ2-7	CASSYSLAGSYEQYF	TGTGCCAGCAGTTACTCATTAGCGGGGTCCTACGAGCAGTACTTC
-	-	TRBV7-2	TRBJ1-1	CASSLGAGGTEAFF	TGTGCCAGCAGCTTAGGAGCGGGGGGTACTGAAGCTTTCTTT
-	TRBD2	TRBV7-7	TRBJ2-5	CASSQGLAGGQETQYF	TGTGCTAGCAGCCAAGGACTAGCGGGGGGACAAGAGACCCAGTACTTC
-	-	TRBV18	TRBJ2-7	CASSPGATGNYEQYF	TGTGCCAGCTCACCAGGGGCAACAGGGAACTACGAGCAGTACTTC
once	TRBD2	TRBV4-3	TRBJ2-3	CASSQVSGGRRHTQYF	TGCGCCAGCAGCCAAGTGAGCGGGGGGAGACGCCATACGCAGTATTTT
-	-	TRBV5-1	TRBJ2-3	CASSLGSSTDTQYF	TGCGCCAGCAGCTTGGGGAGTAGCACAGATACGCAGTATTTT
-	TRBD1	TRBV28	TRBJ1-2	CASSYTRGPGYGYTF	TGTGCCAGCAGTTATACCAGGGGGCCGGGCTATGGCTACACCTTC
-	-	TRBV4-2	TRBJ2-7	CASSQALAGRGQYEQYF	TGTGCCAGCAGCCAGGCCTTAGCGGGGAGGGGGCAATACGAGCAGTACTTC
-	-	TRBV10-1	TRBJ2-7	CASSELVSYEQYF	TGCGCCAGCAGTGAGCTTGTCTCCTACGAGCAGTACTTC
once	-	TRBV5-6	TRBJ2-5	CASSLEVSRPEETQYF	TGTGCCAGCAGCTTGGAAGTTTCTAGACCAGAAGAGACCCAGTACTTC
few	-	TRBV29-1	TRBJ1-2	CSAGGTNYGYTF	TGCAGCGCCGGGGGGACTAACTATGGCTACACCTTC
once	-	TRBV28	TRBJ1-1	CASSRAAYRKNTEAFF	TGTGCCAGCAGCCGGGCCGCCTACAGGAAGAACACTGAAGCTTTCTTT
-	TRBD2	TRBV14	TRBJ2-1	CASSRPRDTRGLPYNEQFF	TGTGCCAGCAGCCGGCCAAGGGATACGCGGGGACTACCCTACAATGAGCAGTTCTTC
-	-	TRBV4-3	TRBJ1-2	CASSKKHRDHYGYTF	TGCGCCAGCAGCAAAAAACACAGGGATCACTATGGCTACACCTTC
-	-	TRBV29-1	TRBJ2-1	CSVVREDGNEQFF	TGCAGCGTTGTACGGGAAGATGGGAATGAGCAGTTCTTC
-	-	TRBV27	TRBJ2-5	CASSSPVQRKYF	TGTGCCAGCAGTTCACCCGTCCAGAGGAAGTACTTC
-	-	TRBV5-6	TRBJ2-7	CASSLAWFREQYF	TGTGCCAGCAGCTTGGCCTGGTTCAGGGAGCAGTACTTC
-	-	TRBV15	TRBJ2-5	CATSRDQSGRGETQYF	TGTGCCACCAGCAGAGATCAAAGTGGCAGGGGAGAGACCCAGTACTTC
-	TRBD2	TRBV15	TRBJ2-3	CATSRGLRGGTDTQYF	TGTGCCACCAGCAGAGGCCTGCGGGGGGGCACAGATACGCAGTATTTT
-	-	TRBV5-1	TRBJ2-3	CASSPEPGVTDTQYF	TGCGCCAGCAGTCCCGAGCCCGGGGTGACAGATACGCAGTATTTT
few	-	TRBV18	TRBJ2-3	CASSLPQTGRYTDTQYF	TGTGCCAGCTCACTACCCCAGACGGGAAGATACACAGATACGCAGTATTTT
-	-	TRBV7-8	TRBJ1-3	CASSPRDGGNTIYF	TGTGCCAGCAGCCCGCGGGACGGGGGAAACACCATATATTTT
few	-	TRBV19	TRBJ1-4	CASNLGQRGEKLFF	TGTGCCAGTAATCTCGGACAGCGCGGCGAAAAACTGTTTTTT
-	TRBD2	TRBV9	TRBJ2-1	CASSASGGANEQFF	TGTGCCAGCAGCGCGAGCGGGGGGGCGAATGAGCAGTTCTTC
-	-	TRBV7-8	TRBJ1-2	CASSPLLYGYTF	TGTGCCAGCAGCCCGCTATTATATGGCTACACCTTC
-	-	TRBV5-8	TRBJ2-7	CASSQPGLPPRQYF	TGTGCCAGCAGCCAACCAGGACTCCCACCAAGGCAGTACTTC
-	-	TRBV7-3	TRBJ1-6	CASRAAGVRSPLHF	TGTGCCAGCAGAGCAGCAGGGGTTCGGTCACCCCTCCACTTT
-	-	TRBV6-4	TRBJ2-3	CALPRTDTQYF	TGTGCCCTACCCCGCACAGATACGCAGTATTTT
-	TRBD2	TRBV19	TRBJ2-1	CASTSPLAGGFNEQFF	TGTGCCAGCACAAGTCCCTTAGCGGGGGGCTTCAATGAGCAGTTCTTC
-	-	TRBV30	TRBJ2-7	CAWSVRGYEQYF	TGTGCCTGGAGTGTACGAGGCTACGAGCAGTACTTC
-	-	TRBV4-3	TRBJ1-2	CASSQDAGDPYGYTF	TGCGCCAGCAGCCAAGATGCCGGGGATCCCTATGGCTACACCTTC
-	TRBD1	TRBV10-3	TRBJ2-5	CAIRDRGEETQYF	TGTGCCATCAGGGACAGGGGGGAAGAGACCCAGTACTTC
-	TRBD1	TRBV7-3	TRBJ1-2	CASSFRTGDGYTF	TGTGCCAGCAGCTTCAGGACAGGGGATGGCTACACCTTC
-	TRBD1	TRBV12-5	TRBJ1-1	CASGLAGGTEAFF	TGTGCTAGTGGTTTGGCAGGGGGCACTGAAGCTTTCTTT
-	TRBD1	TRBV19	TRBJ2-2	CASKGQGTTGELFF	TGTGCCAGTAAGGGACAGGGTACCACCGGGGAGCTGTTTTTT
few	TRBD2	TRBV4-1	TRBJ2-7	CASSQDFSGGSYEQYF	TGTGCCAGCAGCCAAGATTTTAGCGGGGGTTCCTACGAGCAGTACTTC
-	TRBD1	TRBV28	TRBJ2-7	CASSMGQFPYEQYF	TGTGCCAGCAGCATGGGACAGTTCCCCTACGAGCAGTACTTC
-	-	TRBV18	TRBJ1-6	CASSPRTSNSPLHF	TGTGCCAGCTCCCCCCGGACTTCTAATTCACCCCTCCACTTT
-	-	TRBV7-2	TRBJ2-4	CASSKQSAKNIQYF	TGTGCCAGCAGCAAACAAAGTGCCAAAAACATTCAGTACTTC
-	-	TRBV7-9	TRBJ2-5	CAAGTQYF	TGTGCCGCGGGGACCCAGTACTTC
-	-	TRBV30	TRBJ1-2	CLQKANYGYTF	TGTCTCCAGAAAGCTAACTATGGCTACACCTTC
-	TRBD2	TRBV9	TRBJ2-5	CASSGLAGIQETQYF	TGTGCCAGCAGCGGACTAGCGGGGATTCAAGAGACCCAGTACTTC
-	TRBD1	TRBV4-3	TRBJ2-7	CASSQWTGGDEQYF	TGCGCCAGCAGCCAATGGACAGGGGGAGACGAGCAGTACTTC
-	-	TRBV6-1	TRBJ1-2	CASSPLSNYGYTF	TGTGCCAGCAGCCCTCTGTCTAACTATGGCTACACCTTC
-	-	TRBV19	TRBJ1-5	CASSILSQPQHF	TGTGCCAGTAGTATTCTTTCTCAGCCCCAGCATTTT
-	-	TRBV2	TRBJ1-2	CATVRDGYTF	TGTGCCACGGTCAGGGATGGCTACACCTTC
-	TRBD1	TRBV5-1	TRBJ2-5	CASSFSPRQGFETQYF	TGCGCCAGCAGCTTTTCCCCCCGACAGGGGTTCGAGACCCAGTACTTC
-	-	TRBV27	TRBJ2-5	CASSLGTGHLETQYF	TGTGCCAGCAGTTTAGGAACGGGACACTTAGAGACCCAGTACTTC
-	TRBD1	TRBV4-1	TRBJ1-3	CASSRDRASGNTIYF	TGCGCCAGCAGCCGTGACAGGGCGTCTGGAAACACCATATATTTT
-	TRBD1	TRBV11-2	TRBJ1-2	CASSRPRTGVFGYTF	TGTGCCAGCAGCCGCCCGAGGACAGGGGTTTTTGGCTACACCTTC
-	TRBD2	TRBV7-2	TRBJ2-7	CASSLGGGSAYEQYF	TGTGCCAGCAGCTTAGGCGGGGGGTCCGCTTACGAGCAGTACTTC
-	TRBD1	TRBV11-2	TRBJ1-1	CASSLDRGHVNTEAFF	TGTGCCAGCAGCTTGGACAGGGGCCATGTGAACACTGAAGCTTTCTTT
-	TRBD1	TRBV5-1	TRBJ1-3	CASSRTGGAGNTIYF	TGCGCCAGCAGCCGGACAGGGGGCGCGGGAAACACCATATATTTT
once	TRBD1	TRBV19	TRBJ2-4	CASSPGTGYARNIQYF	TGTGCCAGTAGTCCAGGGACAGGGTACGCCAGAAACATTCAGTACTTC
-	TRBD1	TRBV7-2	TRBJ1-4	CASSLARQGGNEKLFF	TGTGCCAGCAGCTTAGCGCGACAGGGGGGAAATGAAAAACTGTTTTTT
-	TRBD2	TRBV11-3	TRBJ2-7	CASSRLAGAEYEQYF	TGTGCCAGCAGTCGACTAGCTGGTGCTGAGTACGAGCAGTACTTC
-	-	TRBV14	TRBJ2-7	CASSQRRDSYEQYF	TGTGCCAGCAGCCAACGCAGGGATTCCTACGAGCAGTACTTC
-	TRBD2	TRBV5-4	TRBJ2-7	CASSGTSGGFSNEQYF	TGTGCCAGCAGCGGGACTAGCGGGGGGTTTTCCAACGAGCAGTACTTC